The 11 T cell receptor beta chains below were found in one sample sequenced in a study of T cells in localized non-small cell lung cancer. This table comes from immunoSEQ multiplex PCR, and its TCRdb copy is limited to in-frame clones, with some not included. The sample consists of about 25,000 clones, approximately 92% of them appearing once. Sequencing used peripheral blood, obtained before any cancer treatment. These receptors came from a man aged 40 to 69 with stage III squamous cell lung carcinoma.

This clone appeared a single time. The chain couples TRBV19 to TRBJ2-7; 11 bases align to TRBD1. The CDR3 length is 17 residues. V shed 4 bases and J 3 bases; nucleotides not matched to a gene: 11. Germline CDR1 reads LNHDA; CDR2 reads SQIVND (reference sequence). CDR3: CASSTRMTGTGGYEQYF. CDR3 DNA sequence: TGTGCCAGTAGTACCCGGATGACCGGGACAGGGGGCTACGAGCAGTACTTC.

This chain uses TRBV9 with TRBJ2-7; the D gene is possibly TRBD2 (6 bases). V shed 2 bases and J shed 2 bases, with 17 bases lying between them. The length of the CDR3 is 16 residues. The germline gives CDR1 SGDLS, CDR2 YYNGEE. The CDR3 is CASSVGPGLETYEQYF. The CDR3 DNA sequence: TGTGCCAGCAGCGTTGGACCGGGACTTGAGACCTACGAGCAGTACTTC.

The DNA for the CDR3 is TGTGCCAGCAGCACGACTAGCGGGAGATACACCGGGGAGCTGTTTTTT. Its translation: CASSTTSGRYTGELFF. The chain combines TRBV7-2 with TRBJ2-2, with 12 nucleotides matching TRBD2. Germline V gene data show CDR1 as SGHTA and CDR2 as FQGNSA. V trimming: 5 bases; J trimming: 3 bases; junction bases outside the gene matches: 4. CDR3 size: 16 residues.

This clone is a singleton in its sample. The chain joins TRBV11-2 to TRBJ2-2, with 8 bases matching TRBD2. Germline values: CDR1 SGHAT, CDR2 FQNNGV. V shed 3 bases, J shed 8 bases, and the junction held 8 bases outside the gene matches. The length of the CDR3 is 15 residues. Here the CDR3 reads CASSFGAGGGGELFF. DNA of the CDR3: TGTGCCAGCAGCTTTGGTGCGGGAGGAGGAGGGGAGCTGTTTTTT.

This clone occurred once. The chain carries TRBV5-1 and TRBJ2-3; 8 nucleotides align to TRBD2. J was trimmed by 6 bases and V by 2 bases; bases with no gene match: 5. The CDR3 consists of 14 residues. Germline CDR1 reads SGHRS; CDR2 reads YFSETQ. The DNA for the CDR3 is TGCGCCAGCAGCTTCGAGCGGGAGATGGATACGCAGTATTTT. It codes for CASSFEREMDTQYF. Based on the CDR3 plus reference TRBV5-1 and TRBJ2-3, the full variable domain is KAGVTQTPRYLIKTRGQQVTLSCSPISGHRSVSWYQQTPGQGLQFLFEYFSETQRNKGNFPGRFSGRQFSNSRSEMNVSTLELGDSALYLCASSFEREMDTQYFGPGTRLTVL.

CDR3 in DNA: TGTGCCAGCAGCTTAGCTCACCAGGGCACAGATACGCAGTATTTT. This sequence encodes CASSLAHQGTDTQYF. The V and J genes are TRBV7-2 and TRBJ2-3; no definite D call. CDR1 is SGHTA and CDR2 is FQGNSA in the germline V gene. This CDR3 is 15 amino acids long. V gave up 0 bases and J gave up 1 base, with 8 bases separating them.

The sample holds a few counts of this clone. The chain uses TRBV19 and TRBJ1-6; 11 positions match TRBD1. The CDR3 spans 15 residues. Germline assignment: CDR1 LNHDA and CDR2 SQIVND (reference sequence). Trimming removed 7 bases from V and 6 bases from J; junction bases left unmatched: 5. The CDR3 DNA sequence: TGTGCCAGTAATCCGGACAGGGGGCCTAATTCACCCCTCCACTTT. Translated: CASNPDRGPNSPLHF.

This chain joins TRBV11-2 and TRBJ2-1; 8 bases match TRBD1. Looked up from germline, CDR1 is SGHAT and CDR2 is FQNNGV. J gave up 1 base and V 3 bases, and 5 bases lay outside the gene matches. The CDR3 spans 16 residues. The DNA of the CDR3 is TGTGCCAGCAGCTTGGTACAGGGGGTTTCCTACAATGAGCAGTTCTTC. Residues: CASSLVQGVSYNEQFF.

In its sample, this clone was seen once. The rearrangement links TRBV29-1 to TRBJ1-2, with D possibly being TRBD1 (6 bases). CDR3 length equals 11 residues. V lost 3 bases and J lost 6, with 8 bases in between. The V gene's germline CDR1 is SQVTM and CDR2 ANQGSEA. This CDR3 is CSVEAGDGYTF. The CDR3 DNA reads TGCAGCGTTGAGGCAGGGGATGGCTACACCTTC. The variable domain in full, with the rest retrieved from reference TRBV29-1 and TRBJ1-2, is SAVISQKPSRDICQRGTSLTIQCQVDSQVTMMFWYRQQPGQSLTLIATANQGSEATYESGFVIDKFPISRPNLTFSTLTVSNMSPEDSSIYLCSVEAGDGYTFGSGTRLTVV.

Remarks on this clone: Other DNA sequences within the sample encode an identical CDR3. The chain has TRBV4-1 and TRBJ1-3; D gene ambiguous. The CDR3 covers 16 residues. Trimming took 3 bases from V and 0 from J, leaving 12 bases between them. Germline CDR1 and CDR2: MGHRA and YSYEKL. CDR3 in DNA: TGCGCCAGCAGCCAGGAAAAGAGGAGCTCTGGAAACACCATATATTTT. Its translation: CASSQEKRSSGNTIYF.

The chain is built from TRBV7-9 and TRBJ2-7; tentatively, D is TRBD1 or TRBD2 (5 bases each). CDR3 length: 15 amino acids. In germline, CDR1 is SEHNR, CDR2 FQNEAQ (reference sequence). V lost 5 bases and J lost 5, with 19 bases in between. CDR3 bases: TGTGCCAGCAGCGGATACCGGGACGCGAGCGACGAGCAGTACTTC. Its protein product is CASSGYRDASDEQYF.